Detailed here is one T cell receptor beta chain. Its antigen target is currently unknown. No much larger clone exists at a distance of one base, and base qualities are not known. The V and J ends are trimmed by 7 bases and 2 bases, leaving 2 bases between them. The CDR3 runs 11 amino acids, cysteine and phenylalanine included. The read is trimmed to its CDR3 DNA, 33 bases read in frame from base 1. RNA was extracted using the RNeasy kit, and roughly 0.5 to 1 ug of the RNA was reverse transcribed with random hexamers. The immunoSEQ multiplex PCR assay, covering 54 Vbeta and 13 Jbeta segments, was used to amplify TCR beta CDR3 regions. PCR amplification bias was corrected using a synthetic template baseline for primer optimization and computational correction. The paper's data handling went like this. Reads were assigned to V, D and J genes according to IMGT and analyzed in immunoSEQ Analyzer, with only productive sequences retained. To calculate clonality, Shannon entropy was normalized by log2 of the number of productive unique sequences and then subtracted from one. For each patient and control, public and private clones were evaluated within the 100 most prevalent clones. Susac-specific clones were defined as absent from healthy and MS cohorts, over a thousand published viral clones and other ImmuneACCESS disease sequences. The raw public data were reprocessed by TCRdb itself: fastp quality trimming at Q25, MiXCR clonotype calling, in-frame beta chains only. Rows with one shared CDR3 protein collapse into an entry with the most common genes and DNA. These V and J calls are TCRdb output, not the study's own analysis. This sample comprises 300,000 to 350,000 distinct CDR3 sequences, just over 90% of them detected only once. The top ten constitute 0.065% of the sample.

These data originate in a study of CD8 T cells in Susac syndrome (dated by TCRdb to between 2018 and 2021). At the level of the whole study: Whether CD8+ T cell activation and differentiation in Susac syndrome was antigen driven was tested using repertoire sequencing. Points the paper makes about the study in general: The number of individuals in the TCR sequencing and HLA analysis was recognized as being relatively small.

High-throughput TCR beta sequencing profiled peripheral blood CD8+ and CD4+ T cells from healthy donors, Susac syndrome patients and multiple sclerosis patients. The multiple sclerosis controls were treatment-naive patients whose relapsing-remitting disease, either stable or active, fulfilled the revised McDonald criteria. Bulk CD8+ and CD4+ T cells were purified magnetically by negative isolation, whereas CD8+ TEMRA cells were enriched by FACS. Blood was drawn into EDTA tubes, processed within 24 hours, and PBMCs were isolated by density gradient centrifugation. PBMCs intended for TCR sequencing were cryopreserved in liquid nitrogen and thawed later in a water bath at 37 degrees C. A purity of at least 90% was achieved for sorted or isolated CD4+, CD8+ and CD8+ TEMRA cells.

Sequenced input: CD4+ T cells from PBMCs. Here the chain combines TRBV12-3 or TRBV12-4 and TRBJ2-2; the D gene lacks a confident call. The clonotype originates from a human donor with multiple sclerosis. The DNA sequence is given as TGTGCCAGCATCAACACCGGGGAGCTGTTTTTT. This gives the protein CASINTGELFF.